This record covers a single TCR beta chain. Its specificity is unknown. The length of the CDR3 is 20 residues. V was shortened by 5 bases and J by 7 bases, with 32 bases between the two germline ends. Germline CDR1 LNHNV, CDR2 YYDKDF (reference sequence). The PCR used 60 Vbeta and 13 Jbeta primers. Clones were read by immunoSEQ multiplex PCR, and TCRdb kept only the in-frame ones, dropping some. Of roughly 170,000 clones in the sample, 84% were seen once. This entry comes from a study of cytomegalovirus exposure and HLA in healthy donors. Whole-study findings and limits: In a later analysis, approximately 18,000 TCR beta sequences were associated with HLA alleles at 0.05 false discovery rate.

The chain joins TRBV15 to TRBJ2-2; possibly TRBD1 for D (6 bases). This clonotype originated in a man aged 25-45 years in good health and CMV-seronegative. Source material: PBMCs. Here the CDR3 reads CATSPSYGQRFRRDDGELFF. Written as DNA, the CDR3 is TGTGCCACCAGCCCTTCCTACGGACAGAGGTTCAGGAGAGACGACGGGGAGCTGTTTTTT.